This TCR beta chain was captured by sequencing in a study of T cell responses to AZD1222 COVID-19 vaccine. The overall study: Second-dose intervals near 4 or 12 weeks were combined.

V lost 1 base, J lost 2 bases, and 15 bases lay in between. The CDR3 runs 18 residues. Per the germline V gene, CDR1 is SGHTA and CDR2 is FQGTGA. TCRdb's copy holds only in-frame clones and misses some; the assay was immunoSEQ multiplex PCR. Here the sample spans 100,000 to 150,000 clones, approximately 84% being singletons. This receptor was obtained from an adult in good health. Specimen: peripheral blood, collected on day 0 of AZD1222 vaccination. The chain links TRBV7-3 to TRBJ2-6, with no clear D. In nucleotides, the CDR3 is TGTGCCAGCAGCTTAAGGGCCAGGCTAAGGGCTGGGGCCAACGTCCTGACTTTC. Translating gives CASSLRARLRAGANVLTF.